This T cell receptor beta chain was identified during a study of blood T cell repertoires in COVID-19. Turning to the study itself: PBMCs, B-cell-depleted T cells, or T cells provided the cDNA or gDNA that made up the material.

The authors' processing: Amplified reference gene primers provided the basis for estimating nucleated cell counts. Produced via immunoSEQ multiplex PCR; TCRdb's table is partial and in-frame only. The V and J calls and the clone size are those of that table, but D and trimming were determined from the DNA. Counted here are about 200,000 clones, 90% occurring once; the ten biggest clones make up 0.55% to 0.8%. This clone was recorded once. The germline V gene encodes CDR1 SGDLS and CDR2 YYNGEE. V lost 4 bases and J 7 bases, leaving 17 bases between the germline ends. This CDR3 is 15 amino acids long. The rearrangement uses TRBV9 and TRBJ1-4; D is ambiguous. The sequenced sample was peripheral blood. This receptor was identified in a man aged 50 or older with acute or convalescent COVID-19. The CDR3 region has the DNA TGTGCCAGCAGCCCTTCATCTCCCTCGGGTGAAAAACTGTTTTTT. Its protein is CASSPSSPSGEKLFF.